Following are 30 T cell receptor beta chains from one sample sequenced in a study of blood T cell repertoires in COVID-19. Using immunoSEQ multiplex PCR, the repertoire was profiled, and TCRdb retains in-frame clones only, with some absent. The sample comprises about 100,000 clones, 84% of which are singletons, and around 16% rests with the top ten. The sample comprised peripheral blood. These receptors all stem from a woman aged 55-70 years with acute or convalescent COVID-19.

The gene calls are TRBV5-4 and TRBJ1-4; the D is unclear. The CDR3 covers 12 residues. Germline CDR1 is SGHNT and CDR2 is YYREEE (reference sequence). The ends were cut back, 3 bases at V and 5 bases at J, with 5 bases in the middle. CDR3 in DNA: TGTGCCAGCAGCTCCTCGAATGAAAAACTGTTTTTT. Its translation: CASSSSNEKLFF.

The rearrangement uses TRBV15 and TRBJ2-3, with 8 positions matching TRBD1. The CDR3 loop spans 15 amino acids. V lost 4 bases to trimming and J lost 1 base; unmatched junction nucleotides: 4. From germline, CDR1 is LNHNV and CDR2 YYDKDF (reference sequence). In nucleotides, the CDR3 is TGTGCCACCAGCATCACGACAGGGGGCACAGATACGCAGTATTTT. Its translation: CATSITTGGTDTQYF.

The gene calls are TRBV7-3 and TRBJ1-2; D uncertain. V gave up 3 bases and J gave up 5 bases, with 10 bases separating them. The CDR3 is 13 residues long. Germline V gives CDR1 SGHTA, CDR2 FQGTGA. The CDR3, as DNA: TGTGCCAGCAGCTTGAATTCGGGGTATGGCTACACCTTC. Protein: CASSLNSGYGYTF.

The genes are TRBV18 and TRBJ2-7; maybe TRBD2 (5 bases). The CDR3 has 14 residues. The V end lost 3 bases, the J end lost 3 bases, and 12 bases lay between the germline ends. CDR1 is KGHSH, CDR2 LQKENI, per germline. The CDR3 DNA reads as TGTGCCAGCTCACCTCCCGAGGGAAGCTACGAGCAGTACTTC. Translating it yields CASSPPEGSYEQYF. Complete variable domain (other parts from reference TRBV18 and TRBJ2-7): NAGVMQNPRHLVRRRGQEARLRCSPMKGHSHVYWYRQLPEEGLKFMVYLQKENIIDESGMPKERFSAEFPKEGPSILRIQQVVRGDSAAYFCASSPPEGSYEQYFGPGTRLTVT.

J is TRBJ1-2 and V is TRBV4-1; D is unresolved. V was clipped by 1 base and J by 4 bases, with 10 bases between them. The CDR3 covers 14 residues. Germline CDR1 reads MGHRA; CDR2 reads YSYEKL. In DNA, the CDR3 is TGCGCCAGCAGCCAAGTCACTACCCCCTATGGCTACACCTTC. Amino acids: CASSQVTTPYGYTF.

The chain recombines TRBV19 with TRBJ1-5, with TRBD1 identical over 10 bases. CDR3 size: 16 residues. Germline V gene sequence: CDR1 LNHDA, CDR2 SQIVND (reference sequence). The junction had 9 bases not matched to a gene; V was cut back by 6 bases and J by 4 bases. The DNA for the CDR3 is TGTGCCAGTAGGGGAACTCGACAGGGGGCTAATCAGCCCCAGCATTTT. This translates into CASRGTRQGANQPQHF. Full variable domain (missing parts from reference TRBV19 and TRBJ1-5): DGGITQSPKYLFRKEGQNVTLSCEQNLNHDAMYWYRQDPGQGLRLIYYSQIVNDFQKGDIAEGYSVSREKKESFPLTVTSAQKNPTAFYLCASRGTRQGANQPQHFGDGTRLSIL.

The rearrangement uses TRBV5-6 and TRBJ2-3, with unresolved D. Germline loops: CDR1 SGHDT, CDR2 YYEEEE. V lost 0 bases and J 5 bases, leaving 19 bases between the germline ends. The length of the CDR3 is 17 residues. The CDR3 sequence is CASSLAFDLDRRDTQYF. The CDR3, as DNA: TGTGCCAGCAGCTTGGCCTTTGACCTAGATAGAAGAGATACGCAGTATTTT. The whole variable domain, remainder taken from reference TRBV5-6 and TRBJ2-3, is DAGVTQSPTHLIKTRGQQVTLRCSPKSGHDTVSWYQQALGQGPQFIFQYYEEEERQRGNFPDRFSGHQFPNYSSELNVNALLLGDSALYLCASSLAFDLDRRDTQYFGPGTRLTVL.

The J gene is TRBJ2-7, the V gene TRBV28, with 10 bases identical to TRBD1. CDR1 is MDHEN and CDR2 is SYDVKM in the germline V gene. The CDR3 is made up of 15 amino acids. The J segment lost 4 bases and the V segment lost 4 bases, leaving 7 bases of the junction unmatched. The CDR3 sequence is CASSSTGTGDYEQYF. CDR3 DNA: TGTGCCAGCAGTTCAACCGGGACAGGGGATTACGAGCAGTACTTC.

The J gene is TRBJ2-7, the V gene TRBV7-2; TRBD1 is a possible D gene (6 bases). V lost 2 bases to trimming and J lost 0 bases, with 11 bases between them. CDR1 is SGHTA and CDR2 is FQGNSA in the germline V gene. CDR3 length: 15 amino acids. CDR3 protein: CASSLPAGASYEQYF. CDR3 DNA sequence: TGTGCCAGCAGCTTACCGGCAGGGGCCTCCTACGAGCAGTACTTC.

The gene calls are TRBV11-3 and TRBJ1-6, with TRBD1 as a possible D gene (6 bases). The CDR3 loop spans 16 amino acids. From germline, CDR1 is SGHNT and CDR2 YENEEA. V was trimmed by 4 bases and J by 6 bases, leaving 16 bases between them. The chain's CDR3 is CASSSPDGTSNSPLHF. As DNA, the CDR3 is TGTGCCAGCAGCTCACCCGACGGGACAAGTAATTCACCCCTCCACTTT.

This clone was counted once. The chain links TRBV12-5 to TRBJ2-7, with TRBD1 as a possible D gene (5 bases). The CDR3 extends over 13 amino acids. Germline V lookup: CDR1 LGHNT, CDR2 FRNRAP. The germline V and J ends were trimmed by 5 bases and 7 bases, with 15 bases remaining between them. CDR3 loop: CASGPSLSGEQYF. The CDR3 region has the DNA TGTGCTAGTGGTCCGAGCCTCTCAGGGGAGCAGTACTTC.

CDR3 in amino acids: CASRVQGHSYEQYF. The CDR3 DNA reads TGTGCCAGCAGAGTACAGGGCCACTCCTACGAGCAGTACTTC. The V and J genes are TRBV27 and TRBJ2-7, with D perhaps TRBD1 (6 bases). Trimming took off 6 bases at V and 0 bases at J, with 12 bases between the two ends. CDR1 is MNHEY, CDR2 SMNVEV, per germline (reference sequence). The CDR3 length is 14 residues.

V and J are TRBV18 and TRBJ2-5, with 7 bases lining up with TRBD1. J gave up 1 base and V 3 bases, and 5 bases lay outside the gene matches. The CDR3 is 15 residues long. CDR1 and CDR2 from the germline V gene are KGHSH and LQKENI. CDR3 protein: CASSPTGQPQETQYF. CDR3 nucleotides: TGTGCCAGCTCACCGACGGGACAGCCCCAAGAGACCCAGTACTTC.

The V and J genes are TRBV5-6 and TRBJ2-1, with D unresolved. The CDR3 loop spans 19 amino acids. V gave up 2 bases and J gave up 0 bases, with 21 bases separating them. Per germline, CDR1 SGHDT and CDR2 YYEEEE. The CDR3, as DNA: TGTGCCAGCAGCTTAAGAGGCCTGTTCGATTCTAGCTCCTACAATGAGCAGTTCTTC. Translated, it gives CASSLRGLFDSSSYNEQFF.

The V gene is TRBV6-6, the J gene TRBJ2-3; D may be TRBD2 (6 bases). Germline values: CDR1 MNHNY, CDR2 SVGAGI (reference sequence). Trimming pared 4 bases from V and 5 bases from J, leaving 16 bases between. The length of the CDR3 is 15 residues. CDR3 amino acids: CASSSTRSPQDTQYF. DNA for the CDR3: TGTGCCAGCAGTTCGACTAGATCCCCACAAGATACGCAGTATTTT.

The J gene is TRBJ2-2, the V gene TRBV9; 15 bases fit TRBD2. The CDR3 is made up of 17 amino acids. With V trimmed by 5 bases and J by 0 bases, 2 bases remained unmatched. From germline, CDR1 is SGDLS and CDR2 YYNGEE. The CDR3 loop is CASRGLAGGSNTGELFF. CDR3 nucleotide sequence: TGTGCCAGCAGGGGACTAGCGGGGGGCTCGAACACCGGGGAGCTGTTTTTT.

The chain has TRBV28 and TRBJ1-2, with 12 bases identical to TRBD1. Germline CDR1 reads MDHEN; CDR2 reads SYDVKM. Unmatched junction bases numbered 7, after V lost 5 bases and J lost 6 bases. CDR3 length: 15 amino acids. This CDR3 reads CASSIPGQGANGYTF. In nucleotides, the CDR3 is TGTGCCAGCAGTATACCGGGACAGGGGGCGAATGGCTACACCTTC.

The V call is TRBV23-1, the J call TRBJ1-6; the match to TRBD1 covers 10 bases. TRBV23-1 is an ORF, with its function uncertain. The CDR3 spans 20 residues. Losses at the gene ends were 0 bases for V and 6 bases for J; bases not matched to a gene: 14. The CDR3 coding sequence is TGCGCCAGCAGTCAATCTCCGGGACAGGGGCCCGTCACGGGTAATTCACCCCTCCACTTT. Amino acids: CASSQSPGQGPVTGNSPLHF.

J is TRBJ2-3 and V is TRBV5-4; 16 bases agree with TRBD2. The CDR3 runs to 18 residues. The junction had 10 bases not matched to a gene; V was cut back by 4 bases and J by 5 bases. CDR1 is SGHNT and CDR2 is YYREEE in the germline V gene (reference sequence). CDR3 sequence reads: CASSRSGTSGGGGDTQYF. Here the CDR3 DNA reads TGTGCCAGCAGCCGGTCCGGGACTAGCGGGGGGGGCGGAGATACGCAGTATTTT.

The chain recombines TRBV11-3 with TRBJ1-6; 7 positions agree with TRBD1. The J segment lost 5 bases and the V segment lost 4 bases, leaving 5 bases of the junction unmatched. Germline-derived CDR1 and CDR2 are SGHNT and YENEEA. The CDR3 is 15 amino acids. The CDR3 here is CASSSSTGDNSPLHF. CDR3 in DNA: TGTGCCAGCAGCTCCTCAACAGGGGATAATTCACCCCTCCACTTT.

The CDR3 coding sequence is TGTGCCAGCCGAGGCGGTCTCGGATTGAACACCGGGGAGCTGTTTTTT. Translation gives CASRGGLGLNTGELFF. V gene TRBV5-4 combines with J gene TRBJ2-2; D is undetermined. Germline V CDR1 and CDR2: SGHNT, YYREEE (reference sequence). Trimming removed 7 bases from V and 1 base from J, with 17 bases in between. The CDR3 totals 16 residues.

The chain recombines TRBV6-5 with TRBJ1-3; TRBD1 matches 10 bases. The CDR3 length is 15 residues. The V segment lost 7 bases and the J segment 5 bases; nucleotides outside the gene matches: 8. Germline-derived CDR1 and CDR2 are MNHEY and SVGAGI. This CDR3 reads CASTPRDRGRNTIYF. Here the CDR3 DNA reads TGTGCCAGCACCCCTCGGGACAGGGGTAGAAACACCATATATTTT.

The V call is TRBV28, the J call TRBJ1-2, with 8 bases matching TRBD1. This CDR3 is built from 14 residues. Trimming at V came to 3 bases and at J to 2 bases, leaving 2 bases not matched to a gene. Germline assignment: CDR1 MDHEN and CDR2 SYDVKM. CDR3 loop: CASSFRTGNYGYTF. In DNA form, the CDR3 reads TGTGCCAGCAGTTTCCGGACAGGGAACTATGGCTACACCTTC.

CDR3 bases: TGTGCCAGCAACGAATACGGGACAGAAAATCAGCCCCAGCATTTT. Translated: CASNEYGTENQPQHF. The V call is TRBV9, the J call TRBJ1-5; 7 nucleotides match TRBD1. The CDR3 extends over 15 amino acids. Per the germline V gene, CDR1 is SGDLS and CDR2 is YYNGEE. Trimming removed 6 bases from V and 4 bases from J; junction bases left unmatched: 10.

This clone was seen more than once but under ten times. The chain recombines TRBV6-5 with TRBJ1-2, with D possibly TRBD1 on 5 matching bases. The V and J ends lost 9 bases and 8 bases respectively, with 13 bases between them. The CDR3 length is 11 residues. Germline V lookup: CDR1 MNHEY, CDR2 SVGAGI. DNA for the CDR3: TGTGCCAGGGGCGGGGCTCACGGCTACACCTTC. Translating it yields CARGGAHGYTF.

The J gene is TRBJ1-5, the V gene TRBV28, with TRBD1 matching over 9 bases. The CDR3 is 17 residues long. V was pared by 3 bases and J by 2 bases, with 8 bases of the junction left unmatched. Germline CDR1 is MDHEN and CDR2 is SYDVKM. The CDR3 sequence is CASSFLTGGAGNQPQHF. In DNA form, the CDR3 reads TGTGCCAGCAGTTTTCTAACAGGGGGCGCCGGCAATCAGCCCCAGCATTTT.

This clone was observed a few times. The J gene is TRBJ1-5, the V gene TRBV28; D is perhaps TRBD1 (6 bases). V gave up 6 bases and J gave up 5 bases, with 17 bases separating them. Germline V gene lookup returns CDR1 MDHEN and CDR2 SYDVKM. The CDR3 runs to 15 residues. This chain's CDR3 is CASSWTVTFDQPQHF. The CDR3 DNA follows: TGTGCCAGCAGCTGGACAGTGACTTTCGATCAGCCCCAGCATTTT.

For the CDR3, the DNA is TGTGCCACCAGTGATAGCCGGGTTGGTGGCAATGAGCAGTTCTTC. Encoded protein: CATSDSRVGGNEQFF. V is TRBV24-1 and J is TRBJ2-1; no reliable D call. V dropped 3 bases and J dropped 6 bases, with 14 bases sitting between them. There are 15 residues in the CDR3. Germline assignment: CDR1 KGHDR and CDR2 SFDVKD.

J is TRBJ1-2 and V is TRBV11-3, with 7 positions matching TRBD1. The germline gives CDR1 SGHNT, CDR2 YENEEA. Unmatched junction bases numbered 10, after V lost 5 bases and J lost 4 bases. The CDR3 totals 15 residues. CDR3 residues: CASSSPGQLLYGYTF. The CDR3, as DNA: TGTGCCAGCAGCAGCCCGGGACAGCTCCTCTATGGCTACACCTTC.

This clone was found many times. The chain's CDR3 is CASSLAGQGPDTQYF. Written as DNA, the CDR3 is TGCGCCAGCAGCTTGGCCGGACAGGGACCAGATACGCAGTATTTT. This rearrangement joins TRBV5-1 to TRBJ2-3, with 8 bases lining up with TRBD1. With 0 bases clipped from V and 4 bases from J, the junction kept 4 bases outside the gene matches. The CDR3 is 15 amino acids. Germline V gene data show CDR1 as SGHRS and CDR2 as YFSETQ.